Listed below are T cell receptor beta chains from one sample, sequenced in a study of neurological immune-mediated disorders. Via MiXCR, TCRdb re-called the 5' RACE reads, giving one row per CDR3 protein. The sample has some 66,000 distinct CDR3 sequences; under 3.5% are singletons. The sample taken for sequencing was PBMCs. These receptors came from a man aged 40-49 years with multiple sclerosis. CDR3s include the opening cysteine and the closing phenylalanine or tryptophan. D genes are given only for firm matches. A clone size is listed for some rows: how often the clone was seen (once, few, many), or a class if it is expanded.

V gene	clone size	J gene	D gene	CDR3 protein	CDR3 DNA
TRBV15	many	TRBJ2-7	NA	CATSSWTGGEQYF	TGTGCCACCAGCAGCTGGACCGGGGGCGAGCAGTACTTC
TRBV15	many	TRBJ1-2	TRBD1	CATSSKGGTGPNYGYTF	TGTGCCACCAGCTCCAAAGGCGGGACAGGGCCTAACTATGGCTACACCTTC
TRBV5-1	many	TRBJ2-2	NA	CASSLGQTHTGELFF	TGCGCCAGCAGCTTGGGACAGACTCACACCGGGGAGCTGTTTTTT
TRBV5-1	many	TRBJ2-1	NA	CASDTGTAYNEQFF	TGCGCCAGTGATACGGGAACGGCCTACAATGAGCAGTTCTTC
TRBV10-3	many	TRBJ1-5	NA	CAIRDNERNQPQHF	TGTGCCATCAGGGACAATGAAAGGAATCAGCCCCAGCATTTT
TRBV7-9	many	TRBJ1-2	NA	CASSPRWGEAYGYTF	TGTGCCAGCAGCCCCCGGTGGGGGGAAGCCTATGGCTACACCTTC
TRBV7-2	many	TRBJ1-5	TRBD1	CASSLSTGNAQPQHF	TGTGCCAGCAGCCTCTCGACAGGGAACGCTCAGCCCCAGCATTTT
TRBV20-1	many	TRBJ2-1	NA	CSARDRDSSYNEQFF	TGCAGTGCTAGAGACAGGGATAGCTCCTACAATGAGCAGTTCTTC
TRBV3-1	many	TRBJ1-5	NA	CASSQGQGLQPQHF	TGTGCCAGCAGCCAAGGGCAGGGGTTGCAGCCCCAGCATTTT
TRBV20-1	many	TRBJ2-1	NA	CSARDGLSNEQFF	TGCAGTGCTAGAGATGGGCTATCCAATGAGCAGTTCTTC
TRBV6-5	many	TRBJ2-3	TRBD2	CASRASGGSPLTDTQYF	TGTGCCAGCAGGGCTAGCGGGGGGTCCCCTCTCACAGATACGCAGTATTTT
TRBV11-2	many	TRBJ2-5	NA	CASSLDWRGETQYF	TGTGCCAGCAGCTTAGATTGGAGGGGAGAGACCCAGTACTTC
TRBV29-1	many	TRBJ2-2	TRBD2	CSVAGATTGELFF	TGCAGCGTAGCGGGGGCCACCACCGGGGAGCTGTTTTTT
TRBV5-1	many	TRBJ2-2	NA	CASSLQAPANTGELFF	TGCGCCAGCAGCTTACAGGCACCCGCGAACACCGGGGAGCTGTTTTTT
TRBV6-1	many	TRBJ1-2	NA	CASSDEGRGADYGYTF	TGTGCCAGCAGTGACGAGGGAAGGGGGGCAGACTATGGCTACACCTTC
TRBV5-1	many	TRBJ2-2	TRBD2	CASSKSSREGGELFF	TGCGCCAGCAGCAAATCCTCCAGGGAGGGCGGGGAGCTGTTTTTT
TRBV15	many	TRBJ2-1	NA	CATSRDMRGGPSYNEQFF	TGTGCCACCAGCAGAGACATGAGGGGGGGACCCTCCTACAATGAGCAGTTCTTC
TRBV7-2	many	TRBJ2-1	TRBD2	CASSPNGLADNEQFF	TGTGCCAGCAGCCCTAACGGACTAGCGGACAATGAGCAGTTCTTC
TRBV20-1	many	TRBJ1-6	NA	CSASQQNLNNSPLHF	TGCAGTGCTAGCCAGCAGAATCTTAATAATTCACCCCTCCACTTT
TRBV20-1	NA	TRBJ2-3	NA	CSATLTDTQYF	TGCAGTGCCACCCTCACAGATACGCAGTATTTT
TRBV20-1	many	TRBJ2-3	NA	CSASNREGTQYF	TGCAGTGCTAGTAACAGGGAGGGTACGCAGTATTTT
TRBV3-1	many	TRBJ2-7	TRBD1	CASSLQGATYEQYF	TGTGCCAGCAGCCTTCAGGGGGCCACCTACGAGCAGTACTTC
TRBV29-1	many	TRBJ2-2	NA	CSSSWGDNTGELFF	TGCAGCTCATCCTGGGGGGACAACACCGGGGAGCTGTTTTTT
TRBV5-1	many	TRBJ2-3	TRBD2	CASSKGTSGGEDTQYF	TGCGCCAGCAGCAAAGGGACTAGCGGGGGCGAAGATACGCAGTATTTT
TRBV10-3	many	TRBJ1-2	NA	CAIRQLRNDGYTF	TGTGCCATCAGGCAACTCAGGAATGATGGCTACACCTTC
TRBV7-2	many	TRBJ2-1	TRBD2	CASSSGTTNNEQFF	TGTGCCAGCAGCTCCGGGACTACTAACAATGAGCAGTTCTTC
TRBV6-2/TRBV6-3	many	TRBJ2-1	NA	CASSRTSKVNEQFF	TGTGCCAGCAGTCGAACTAGCAAGGTGAATGAGCAGTTCTTC
TRBV29-1	NA	TRBJ2-3	TRBD2	CSVEVAGVTDKQYF	TGCAGCGTTGAAGTGGCGGGAGTCACAGATAAGCAGTATTTT
TRBV21-1	many	TRBJ1-6	NA	CASSGRQARSPLHF	TGTGCCAGCAGCGGTCGACAAGCTAGATCACCCCTCCACTTT
TRBV7-9	many	TRBJ1-1	NA	CASSLGTGRHTEAFF	TGTGCCAGCAGCTTAGGGACGGGACGGCACACTGAAGCTTTCTTT
TRBV7-2	many	TRBJ2-5	TRBD2	CASSPGVRGQETQYF	TGTGCCAGCAGCCCGGGGGTGCGGGGGCAAGAGACCCAGTACTTC
TRBV5-1	many	TRBJ2-1	TRBD2	CASSLVPGGNEQFF	TGCGCCAGCAGCTTGGTCCCGGGGGGCAATGAGCAGTTCTTC
TRBV6-6	many	TRBJ1-5	NA	CASSYNAAESNQPQHF	TGTGCCAGCAGTTACAATGCTGCAGAGAGCAATCAGCCCCAGCATTTT
TRBV5-8	few	TRBJ2-6	NA	CASSLGTGGGANVLTF	TGTGCCAGCAGCTTGGGCACAGGAGGGGGGGCCAACGTCCTGACTTTC
TRBV30	few	TRBJ1-1	TRBD1	CASAGGTEAFF	TGTGCCAGCGCAGGGGGCACTGAAGCTTTCTTT
TRBV5-1	many	TRBJ2-3	NA	CASSLALAVSTDTQYF	TGCGCCAGCAGCTTGGCCCTAGCAGTCAGCACAGATACGCAGTATTTT
TRBV6-6	many	TRBJ1-1	NA	CATRGPNTEAFF	TGTGCCACCAGGGGCCCGAACACTGAAGCTTTCTTT
TRBV20-1	many	TRBJ2-1	NA	CSASTLRGNEQFF	TGCAGTGCTAGTACCCTAAGGGGCAATGAGCAGTTCTTC
TRBV11-2	many	TRBJ1-4	NA	CASSLPGGSEKLFF	TGTGCCAGCAGCCTCCCGGGGGGGAGTGAAAAACTGTTTTTT
TRBV20-1	many	TRBJ2-7	NA	CSARESAPSEQYF	TGCAGTGCTAGAGAAAGTGCCCCCTCCGAGCAGTACTTC
TRBV12-3/TRBV12-4	many	TRBJ2-1	NA	CASSLGPNEQFF	TGTGCCAGCAGTTTAGGCCCCAATGAGCAGTTCTTC
TRBV5-6	many	TRBJ2-4	NA	CASSHQIAKNIQYF	TGTGCCAGCAGTCACCAAATAGCCAAAAACATTCAGTACTTC
TRBV12-3/TRBV12-4	many	TRBJ2-1	NA	CASTPSRGSNGEQFF	TGTGCCAGCACCCCCTCCCGGGGGAGTAATGGCGAGCAGTTCTTC
TRBV14	many	TRBJ2-7	NA	CASSQTGTNEQYF	TGTGCCAGCAGCCAGACAGGTACCAACGAGCAGTACTTC
TRBV7-9	many	TRBJ1-1	NA	CASSLLQGEAFF	TGTGCCAGCAGCTTACTTCAGGGAGAAGCTTTCTTT
TRBV5-1	many	TRBJ2-2	TRBD2	CASSLSGGANTGELFF	TGCGCCAGCAGCCTTAGCGGGGGCGCGAACACCGGGGAGCTGTTTTTT
TRBV3-1	many	TRBJ1-1	NA	CASSLHTEAFF	TGTGCCAGCAGCCTCCACACTGAAGCTTTCTTT
TRBV10-3	many	TRBJ1-1	NA	CAIRTRTEGNTEAFF	TGTGCCATCAGGACCCGGACAGAAGGCAACACTGAAGCTTTCTTT
TRBV12-3/TRBV12-4	many	TRBJ2-1	NA	CASSPGDYASYNEQFF	TGTGCCAGCAGTCCCGGTGATTATGCCTCCTACAATGAGCAGTTCTTC
TRBV5-1	many	TRBJ2-1	TRBD2	CASSAGEGTYNEQFF	TGCGCCAGCAGCGCCGGGGAGGGGACCTACAATGAGCAGTTCTTC
TRBV30	many	TRBJ2-5	NA	CAWSRLEQETQYF	TGTGCCTGGAGTCGACTAGAGCAAGAGACCCAGTACTTC
TRBV7-2	many	TRBJ1-2	TRBD1	CASRPMGQGGGYTF	TGTGCCAGCAGACCGATGGGACAGGGGGGTGGCTACACCTTC
TRBV11-2	many	TRBJ1-1	NA	CASSLAGGMNTEAFF	TGTGCCAGCAGCCTAGCGGGGGGGATGAACACTGAAGCTTTCTTT